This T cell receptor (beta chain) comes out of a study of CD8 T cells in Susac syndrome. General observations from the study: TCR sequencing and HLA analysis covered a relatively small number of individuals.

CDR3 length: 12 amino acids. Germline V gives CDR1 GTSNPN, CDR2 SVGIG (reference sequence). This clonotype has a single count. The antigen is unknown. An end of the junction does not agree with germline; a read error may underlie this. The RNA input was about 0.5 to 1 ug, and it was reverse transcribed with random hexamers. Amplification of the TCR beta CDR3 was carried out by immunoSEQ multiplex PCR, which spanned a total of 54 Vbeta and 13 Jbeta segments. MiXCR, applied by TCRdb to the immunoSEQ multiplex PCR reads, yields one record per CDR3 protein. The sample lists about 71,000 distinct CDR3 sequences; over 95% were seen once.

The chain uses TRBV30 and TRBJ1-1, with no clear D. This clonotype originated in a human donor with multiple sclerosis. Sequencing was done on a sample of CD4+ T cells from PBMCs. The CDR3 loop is CAWSLKLGVSLF. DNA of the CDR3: TGTGCCTGGAGCCTGAAACTCGGGGTATCGCTCTTT.